Below, 18 T cell receptor beta chains from the same sample are listed, as sequenced in a study of liver allograft versus peripheral blood T cells. Study in general: Comparative analysis was performed on T cell receptor repertoires from transplanted livers and from recipients' peripheral blood.

MiXCR, applied by TCRdb to the reads, yields one record per CDR3 protein. Seen here are around 6,600 distinct CDR3 sequences, over 15% observed once, and the top ten hold 7.9%. These receptors all come from a human patient who had a liver transplant. Some T cells may be transferred from the graft donor.

This clonotype is labeled large (0.1 to 1%). This chain connects TRBV18 to TRBJ1-3; tentatively, D is TRBD1 (5 bases). Germline V gives CDR1 KGHSH, CDR2 LQKENI. The CDR3 is 15 amino acids. Trimming cost V 3 bases and J 4 bases, with 13 bases left between them. Here the CDR3 reads CASSPLSTAGNTIYF. Written as DNA, the CDR3 is TGTGCCAGCTCACCCCTATCGACAGCAGGAAACACCATATATTTT.

V and J are TRBV27 and TRBJ1-2, with D unclear. V lost 6 bases, J lost 4 bases, and 12 bases lay in between. Germline V gene lookup returns CDR1 MNHEY and CDR2 SMNVEV (reference sequence). CDR3 length: 13 residues. The CDR3 here is CASRGRTGYGYTF. Written as DNA, the CDR3 is TGTGCCAGCAGAGGACGGACCGGCTATGGCTACACCTTC.

This chain uses TRBV5-4 with TRBJ1-2; 7 nucleotides agree with TRBD1. Per the germline V gene, CDR1 is SGHNT and CDR2 is YYREEE (reference sequence). With 3 bases clipped from V and 8 bases from J, the junction kept 13 bases outside the gene matches. The CDR3 sequence is 15 residues long. The CDR3 region is CASSSAGGASGGYTF. The CDR3 DNA reads TGTGCCAGCAGCTCTGCAGGGGGGGCCAGCGGGGGCTACACCTTC.

By share of the sample, this clonotype is medium-sized. The chain employs TRBV6-6 and TRBJ2-7; the match to TRBD2 covers 10 bases. This CDR3 comprises 14 residues. With 6 bases clipped from V and 3 bases from J, the junction kept 5 bases outside the gene matches. Germline CDR1 is MNHNY and CDR2 is SVGAGI (reference sequence). The CDR3 bases are TGTGCCAGCAGCACTAGCGGGACCCACTACGAGCAGTACTTC. It encodes CASSTSGTHYEQYF.

This clonotype was seen a handful of times. The V call is TRBV20-1, the J call TRBJ1-1; D is ambiguous. Per the germline V gene, CDR1 is DFQATT and CDR2 is SNEGSKA (reference sequence). The ends were cut back, 0 bases at V and 5 bases at J, with 13 bases in the middle. The CDR3 is made up of 14 amino acids. The CDR3 DNA reads TGCAGTGCTAGAGATCGGGTTTCGGGGACTGAAGCTTTCTTT. Translated: CSARDRVSGTEAFF.

Ten or more counts support this clonotype. DNA for the CDR3: TGTGCCAGCAGTCATACCAGGAAGGGGGATGGCTACACCTTC. Translation: CASSHTRKGDGYTF. This rearrangement joins TRBV6-2 or TRBV6-3 to TRBJ1-2, with D perhaps matching TRBD1 (6 bases). CDR3 size: 14 residues. Between the trimmed V and J ends, which lost 5 bases and 6 bases, there was a span of 16 bases. The germline gives CDR1 MNHEY, CDR2 SVGEGT.

To note about this clonotype: This sequence may be a read error, since a much larger clone differs from it by one base. The V gene is TRBV7-2, the J gene TRBJ1-6; 7 nucleotides align to TRBD1. This CDR3 spans 14 amino acids. Germline lookup yields CDR1 SGHTA and CDR2 FQGNSA. In nucleotides, the CDR3 is TGTGCCAGCAGCCCGGGACAGCTGAATTCACCCCCCCACTTT. This codes for CASSPGQLNSPPHF. Together with reference TRBV7-2 and TRBJ1-6, the CDR3 gives the full variable domain: GAGVSQSPSNKVTEKGKDVELRCDPISGHTALYWYRQSLGQGLEFLIYFQGNSAPDKSGLPSDRFSAERTGGSVSTLTIQRTQQEDSAVYLCASSPGQLNSPPHFGNGTRLTVT.

This clonotype is labeled medium-sized (0.01 to 0.1%). V and J are TRBV7-9 and TRBJ1-2; 7 bases are a match to TRBD1. The CDR3 covers 14 residues. In germline, CDR1 is SEHNR, CDR2 FQNEAQ (reference sequence). Unmatched junction bases numbered 3, after V lost 4 bases and J lost 1 base. CDR3 in amino acids: CASSSGTVNYGYTF. The CDR3 DNA follows: TGTGCCAGCAGCTCGGGGACAGTTAACTATGGCTACACCTTC.

This sequence joins TRBV20-1 and TRBJ1-1; D gene uncertain. The CDR3 spans 12 residues. Deletions cut 6 bases from V and 1 base from J, with 9 bases between. The germline V gene has CDR1 DFQATT and CDR2 SNEGSKA (reference sequence). DNA for the CDR3: TGCAGTGCCGCCCCGCAGAACACTGAAGCTTTCTTT. Translated: CSAAPQNTEAFF.

This chain uses TRBV5-6 with TRBJ1-1, with 7 nucleotides matching TRBD1. The germline CDR1 and CDR2 sequences are SGHDT and YYEEEE. This CDR3 region has 15 residues. V gave up 3 bases and J gave up 4 bases; unmatched junction bases: 9. Here the CDR3 reads CASSWGGTVVTEAFF. For the CDR3, the DNA is TGTGCCAGCAGCTGGGGGGGGACAGTGGTCACTGAAGCTTTCTTT.

By share, this clonotype counts as medium-sized. The J gene is TRBJ1-6, the V gene TRBV5-1, with D possibly matching TRBD1 (5 bases). V was trimmed by 0 bases and J by 5 bases, leaving 9 bases between them. Germline CDR1 is SGHRS and CDR2 is YFSETQ. The CDR3 loop spans 15 amino acids. The CDR3 DNA follows: TGCGCCAGCAGCTTGGAGGGGTCTAATAATTCACCCCTCCACTTT. It translates to CASSLEGSNNSPLHF.

By frequency in the sample, this clonotype is medium-sized (0.01 to 0.1%). The chain links TRBV10-3 to TRBJ1-6, with a weak D call TRBD1 (6 bases). This CDR3 is built from 14 residues. CDR1 and CDR2 from the germline V gene are ENHRY and SYGVKD. With 7 bases removed from V and 8 bases from J, the gap between germline ends came to 15 bases. This CDR3 is CAINQRGVDSPLHF. CDR3 bases: TGTGCCATCAATCAAAGGGGGGTAGATTCACCCCTCCACTTT.

Concerning this clonotype itself: A far larger clone is off by one base, so a read error is likely. The V gene is TRBV10-3, the J gene TRBJ1-4; no reliable D call. Trimming took off 10 bases at V and 7 bases at J, with 13 bases between the two ends. CDR3 length: 12 residues. Germline values: CDR1 ENHRY, CDR2 SYGVKD. CDR3 DNA sequence: TGTGCCAGCATGAAGAAAATTGAAAAACTGTTTTTT. Translated, it gives CASMKKIEKLFF.

This clonotype was detected only a few times. This rearrangement joins TRBV7-9 to TRBJ1-6, with D possibly TRBD1 on 5 matching bases. V lost 4 bases and J 9 bases, leaving 19 bases between the germline ends. The CDR3 is 16 amino acids. Per germline, CDR1 SEHNR and CDR2 FQNEAQ (reference sequence). The CDR3: CASSSGLGRDGSPLHF. CDR3 bases: TGTGCCAGCAGCTCTGGCCTGGGACGAGATGGTTCACCCCTCCACTTT.

This clonotype is deemed medium-sized (0.01 to 0.1%). This chain joins TRBV18 and TRBJ1-1; weak D call: TRBD1 (5 bases). In germline, CDR1 is KGHSH, CDR2 LQKENI. V lost 2 bases, J lost 12 bases, and 10 bases lay in between. The CDR3 runs to 11 residues. In DNA form, the CDR3 reads TGTGCCAGCTCACCAGGGGGAACGACTTTCTTT. Encoded protein: CASSPGGTTFF.

Notes on this clonotype: Being one base from a much bigger clone, this may be a read error. The V gene is TRBV19, the J gene TRBJ1-3, with D maybe TRBD1 (5 bases). The germline CDR1 and CDR2 sequences are LNHDA and SQIVND (reference sequence). The CDR3 length is 14 residues. CDR3 sequence reads: CVSSVGDSGNTIYF. CDR3 DNA sequence: TGTGTCAGTAGTGTGGGGGACTCTGGAAACACCATATATTTT.

By frequency in the sample, this clonotype is medium-sized. The genes are TRBV27 and TRBJ2-7, with unresolved D. The CDR3 is 14 amino acids. CDR1 MNHEY and CDR2 SMNVEV come from the germline V gene (reference sequence). Trimming removed 2 bases at V and 2 bases at J, with 10 bases between. Here the CDR3 DNA reads TGTGCCAGCAGTTTAAGGCACGGCCCCTACGAGCAGTACTTC. Translation gives CASSLRHGPYEQYF.

The V and J genes are TRBV25-1 and TRBJ1-1; maybe TRBD1 (5 bases). Per the germline V gene, CDR1 is MGHDK and CDR2 is SYGVNS. The V end lost 3 bases, the J end lost 4 bases, and 15 bases lay between the germline ends. The CDR3 extends over 15 amino acids. Written as DNA, the CDR3 is TGTGCCAGCAGTGATAGGTGGGGCGGTAGCACTGAAGCTTTCTTT. This codes for CASSDRWGGSTEAFF.